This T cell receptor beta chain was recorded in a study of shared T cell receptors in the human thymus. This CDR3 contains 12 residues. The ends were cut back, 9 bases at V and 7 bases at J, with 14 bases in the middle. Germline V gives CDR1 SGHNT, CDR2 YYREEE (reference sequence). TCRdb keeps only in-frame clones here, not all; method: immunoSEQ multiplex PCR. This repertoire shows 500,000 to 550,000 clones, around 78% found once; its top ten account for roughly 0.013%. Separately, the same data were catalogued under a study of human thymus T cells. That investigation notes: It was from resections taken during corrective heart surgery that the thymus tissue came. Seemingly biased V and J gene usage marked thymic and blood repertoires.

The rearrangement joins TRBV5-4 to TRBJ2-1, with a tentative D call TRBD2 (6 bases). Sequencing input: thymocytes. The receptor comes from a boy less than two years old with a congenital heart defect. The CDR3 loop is CATNPGRNEQFF. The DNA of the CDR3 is TGTGCCACCAACCCAGGGAGGAATGAGCAGTTCTTC.